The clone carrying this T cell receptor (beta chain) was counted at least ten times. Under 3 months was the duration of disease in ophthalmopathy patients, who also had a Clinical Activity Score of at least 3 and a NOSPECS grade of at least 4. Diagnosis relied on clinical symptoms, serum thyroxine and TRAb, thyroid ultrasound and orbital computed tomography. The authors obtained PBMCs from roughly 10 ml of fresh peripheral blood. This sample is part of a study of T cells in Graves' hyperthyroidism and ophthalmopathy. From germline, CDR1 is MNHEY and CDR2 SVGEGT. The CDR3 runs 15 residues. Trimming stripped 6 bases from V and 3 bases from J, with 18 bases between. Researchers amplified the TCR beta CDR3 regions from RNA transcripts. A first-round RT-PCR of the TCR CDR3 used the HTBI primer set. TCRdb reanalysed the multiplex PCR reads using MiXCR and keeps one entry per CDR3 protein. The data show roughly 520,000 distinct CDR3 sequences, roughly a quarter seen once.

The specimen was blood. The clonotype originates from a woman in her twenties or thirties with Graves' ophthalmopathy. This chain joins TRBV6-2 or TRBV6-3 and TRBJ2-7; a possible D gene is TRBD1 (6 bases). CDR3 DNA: TGTGCCAGCAGCCACCCCCCTCAGGGGATCTACGAGCAGTACTTC. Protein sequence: CASSHPPQGIYEQYF.